These 10 T cell receptor beta chains came from one sample sequenced in a study of post-analysis software for immune sequencing data. Presence of unique molecular identifiers characterized the TCR beta cDNA libraries. In TCRdb, the PCR reads were re-called with MiXCR into one record per CDR3 protein. The sample has about 210,000 distinct CDR3 sequences, approximately 30% seen once. What these receptors recognize is not known. Study findings and constraints: A handful of TRBV segments occurring more often in patients than controls included TRBV5-6, TRBV5-1 and TRBV20-1.

Sample: blood. These receptors came from a girl aged 2 to 17 with multiple sclerosis.

This clonotype was detected many times. This sequence joins TRBV24-1 and TRBJ2-5, with D unresolved. This CDR3 has 12 residues. Trimming cost V 9 bases and J 0 bases, with 7 bases left between them. The V gene's germline CDR1 is KGHDR and CDR2 SFDVKD. The CDR3 DNA reads as TGTGCCACCGAGGATCACCAAGAGACCCAGTACTTC. Its protein is CATEDHQETQYF.

Comments on this clonotype: One base away lies a much larger clone, so this may be a sequencing read error. V is TRBV12-3 or TRBV12-4 and J is TRBJ2-1; no clear D gene. The CDR3 consists of 14 residues. The V end was cut by 8 bases, the J end by 1 base, with 12 bases between. The CDR3: CASRAVPSYNEQFF. The CDR3 DNA is TGTGCCAGCCGGGCGGTTCCATCCTACAATGAGCAGTTCTTC.

Here the CDR3 reads CASTGLGLNEQFF. For the CDR3, the DNA is TGTGCCAGCACCGGACTAGGCCTCAATGAGCAGTTCTTC. The chain uses TRBV2 and TRBJ2-1; 7 nucleotides align to TRBD2. This CDR3 has 13 amino acids. Germline CDR1 reads SNHLY; CDR2 reads FYNNEI. V lost 7 bases and J lost 6; bases outside the gene matches: 6. The variable domain in full, completed from reference TRBV2 and TRBJ2-1, reads EPEVTQTPSHQVTQMGQEVILRCVPISNHLYFYWYRQILGQKVEFLVSFYNNEISEKSEIFDDQFSVERPDGSNFTLKIRSTKLEDSAMYFCASTGLGLNEQFFGPGTRLTVL.

A few counts support this clonotype. This sequence joins TRBV3-1 and TRBJ1-1; the match to TRBD1 covers 7 bases. Germline V gives CDR1 LGHDT, CDR2 YNNKEL (reference sequence). This CDR3 is 13 amino acids long. The ends lost 7 bases at V and 5 bases at J; junction bases unmatched: 7. CDR3 nucleotides: TGTGCCAGCACAGACAGGGTGGGGACTGAAGCTTTCTTT. Translated, it gives CASTDRVGTEAFF. The full variable domain, in which reference TRBV3-1 and TRBJ1-1 provide the parts outside the CDR3, is DTAVSQTPKYLVTQMGNDKSIKCEQNLGHDTMYWYKQDSKKFLKIMFSYNNKELIINETVPNRFSPKSPDKAHLNLHINSLELGDSAVYFCASTDRVGTEAFFGQGTRLTVV.

This clonotype has only a few counts. The genes are TRBV10-3 and TRBJ2-7, with a possible D match to TRBD2 (6 bases). The CDR3 covers 12 residues. With 2 bases removed from V and 7 bases from J, the gap between germline ends came to 9 bases. CDR1 ENHRY and CDR2 SYGVKD come from the germline V gene. CDR3 amino acids: CAISEPAGEQYF. The CDR3 coding sequence is TGTGCCATCAGTGAGCCCGCGGGGGAGCAGTACTTC.

The chain employs TRBV11-2 and TRBJ2-3, with D perhaps TRBD2 (6 bases). Germline V lookup: CDR1 SGHAT, CDR2 FQNNGV. CDR3 length: 15 amino acids. Trimming took 5 bases from V and 1 from J, leaving 13 bases between them. CDR3 nucleotides: TGTGCCAGCAGCCCCCGCCAGCGGGGCACAGATACGCAGTATTTT. Its translation: CASSPRQRGTDTQYF.

V and J are TRBV6-1 and TRBJ1-2; no clear D. The CDR3 consists of 14 residues. Germline assignment: CDR1 MNHNS and CDR2 SASEGT. The V end was cut by 1 base, the J end by 5 bases, with 11 bases between. The CDR3 nucleotides read TGTGCCAGCAGTGAAGTGGGGAATACGTATGGCTACACCTTC. Protein: CASSEVGNTYGYTF.

In the case of this clonotype: Given a much more abundant clone one base away, this may be a read error. V gene TRBV28 combines with J gene TRBJ2-7; D might be TRBD2 (5 bases). Trimming cost V 6 bases and J 6 bases, with 9 bases left between them. This CDR3 has 11 residues. The germline V gene encodes CDR1 MDHEN and CDR2 SYDVKM. DNA for the CDR3: TGTGCCAGCAGCGTACTAGGCGAGCAGTACTTC. Its protein product is CASSVLGEQYF.

This clonotype was seen ten or more times. The chain has TRBV6-1 and TRBJ2-7, with a weak D call TRBD2 (6 bases). This CDR3 is built from 15 residues. Trimming pared 7 bases from V and 2 bases from J, leaving 18 bases between. Germline-derived CDR1 and CDR2 are MNHNS and SASEGT. The CDR3 region has the DNA TGTGCCAGCATTACGGGACTGGACTTGGCCTACGAGCAGTACTTC. Protein sequence: CASITGLDLAYEQYF.

DNA of the CDR3: TGTGCCAGCAGTTATTCGGCTTCCTGGGGTAGCAATCAGCCCCAGCATTTT. Translating gives CASSYSASWGSNQPQHF. The chain employs TRBV6-2 or TRBV6-3 and TRBJ1-5; D unresolved. This CDR3 is 17 amino acids long. Germline values: CDR1 MNHEY, CDR2 SVGEGT. The V and J ends lost 3 bases and 0 bases respectively, with 15 bases between them.